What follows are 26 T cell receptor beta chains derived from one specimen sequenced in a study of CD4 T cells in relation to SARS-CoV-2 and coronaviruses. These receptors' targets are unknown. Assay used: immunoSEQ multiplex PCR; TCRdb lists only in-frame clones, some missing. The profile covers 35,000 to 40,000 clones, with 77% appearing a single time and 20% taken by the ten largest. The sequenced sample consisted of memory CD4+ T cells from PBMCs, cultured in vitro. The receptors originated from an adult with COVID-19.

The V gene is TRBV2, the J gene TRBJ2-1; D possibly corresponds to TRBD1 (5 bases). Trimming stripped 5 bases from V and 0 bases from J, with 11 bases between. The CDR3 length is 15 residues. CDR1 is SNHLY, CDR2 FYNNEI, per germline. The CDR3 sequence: CASSKDTSSYNEQFF. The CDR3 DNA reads TGTGCCAGCAGTAAGGACACGAGCTCCTACAATGAGCAGTTCTTC. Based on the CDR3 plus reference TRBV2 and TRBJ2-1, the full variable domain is EPEVTQTPSHQVTQMGQEVILRCVPISNHLYFYWYRQILGQKVEFLVSFYNNEISEKSEIFDDQFSVERPDGSNFTLKIRSTKLEDSAMYFCASSKDTSSYNEQFFGPGTRLTVL.

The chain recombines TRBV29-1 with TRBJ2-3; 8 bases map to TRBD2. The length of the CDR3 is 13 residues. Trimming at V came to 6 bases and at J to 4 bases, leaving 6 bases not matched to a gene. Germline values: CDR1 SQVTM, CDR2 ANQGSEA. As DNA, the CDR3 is TGCAGCGTCCTCCGGGGGGGCGCAGATACGCAGTATTTT. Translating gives CSVLRGGADTQYF.

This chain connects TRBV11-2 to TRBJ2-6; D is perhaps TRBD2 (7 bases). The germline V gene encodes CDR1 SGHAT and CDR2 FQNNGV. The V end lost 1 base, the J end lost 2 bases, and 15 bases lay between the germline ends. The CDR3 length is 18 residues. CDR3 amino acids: CASSLVGGGLPGANVLTF. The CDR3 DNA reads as TGTGCCAGCAGCTTAGTAGGGGGAGGGCTTCCTGGGGCCAACGTCCTGACTTTC. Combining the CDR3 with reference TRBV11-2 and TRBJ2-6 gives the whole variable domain EAGVAQSPRYKIIEKRQSVAFWCNPISGHATLYWYQQILGQGPKLLIQFQNNGVVDDSQLPKDRFSAERLKGVDSTLKIQPAKLEDSAVYLCASSLVGGGLPGANVLTFGAGSRLTVL.

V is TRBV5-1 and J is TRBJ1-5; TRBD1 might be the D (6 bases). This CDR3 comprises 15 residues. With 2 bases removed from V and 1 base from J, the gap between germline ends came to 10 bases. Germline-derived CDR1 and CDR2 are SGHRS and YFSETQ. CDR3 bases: TGCGCCAGCAGCTTTGGGGGGCTCAGCAATCAGCCCCAGCATTTT. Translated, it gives CASSFGGLSNQPQHF.

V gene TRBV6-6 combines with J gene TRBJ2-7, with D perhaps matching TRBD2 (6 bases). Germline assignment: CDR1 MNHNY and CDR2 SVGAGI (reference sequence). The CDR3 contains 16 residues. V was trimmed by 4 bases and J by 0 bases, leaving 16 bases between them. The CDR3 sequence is CASSSASRRDSYEQYF. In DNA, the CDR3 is TGTGCCAGCAGTTCAGCATCAAGGCGGGACTCCTACGAGCAGTACTTC.

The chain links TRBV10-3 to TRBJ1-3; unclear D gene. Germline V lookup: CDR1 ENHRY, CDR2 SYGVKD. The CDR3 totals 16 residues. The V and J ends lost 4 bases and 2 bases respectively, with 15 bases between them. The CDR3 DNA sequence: TGTGCCATCAGTGGAGGAGGCACTGTCGCTGGAAACACCATATATTTT. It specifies CAISGGGTVAGNTIYF.

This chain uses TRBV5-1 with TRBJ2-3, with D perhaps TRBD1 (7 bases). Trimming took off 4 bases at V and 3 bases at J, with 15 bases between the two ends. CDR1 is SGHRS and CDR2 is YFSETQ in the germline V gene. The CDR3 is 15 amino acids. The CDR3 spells CASSPAGTVTDTQYF. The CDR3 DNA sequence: TGCGCCAGCAGCCCGGCGGGGACAGTGACAGATACGCAGTATTTT.

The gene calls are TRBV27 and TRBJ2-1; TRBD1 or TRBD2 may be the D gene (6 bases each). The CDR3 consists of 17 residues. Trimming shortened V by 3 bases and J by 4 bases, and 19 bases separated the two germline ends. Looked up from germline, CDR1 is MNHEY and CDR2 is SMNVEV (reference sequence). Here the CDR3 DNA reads TGTGCCAGCAGTTTTGCCCAGGGGACTGGGGGTTACAATGAGCAGTTCTTC. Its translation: CASSFAQGTGGYNEQFF.

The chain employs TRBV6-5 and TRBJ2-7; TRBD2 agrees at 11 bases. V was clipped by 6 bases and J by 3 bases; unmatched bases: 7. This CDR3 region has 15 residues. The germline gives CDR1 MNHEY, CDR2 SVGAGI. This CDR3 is CASSEGLAENYEQYF. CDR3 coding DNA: TGTGCCAGCAGCGAGGGACTAGCGGAAAACTACGAGCAGTACTTC.

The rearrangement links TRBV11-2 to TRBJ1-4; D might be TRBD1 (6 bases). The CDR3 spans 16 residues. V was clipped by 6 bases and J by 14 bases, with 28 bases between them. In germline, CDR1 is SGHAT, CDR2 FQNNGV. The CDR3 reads CASSHLKQGKGLRLFF. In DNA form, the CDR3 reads TGTGCCAGCAGTCACCTGAAACAGGGAAAGGGCCTAAGGCTGTTTTTT. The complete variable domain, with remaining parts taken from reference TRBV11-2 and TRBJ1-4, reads EAGVAQSPRYKIIEKRQSVAFWCNPISGHATLYWYQQILGQGPKLLIQFQNNGVVDDSQLPKDRFSAERLKGVDSTLKIQPAKLEDSAVYLCASSHLKQGKGLRLFFGSGTQLSVL.

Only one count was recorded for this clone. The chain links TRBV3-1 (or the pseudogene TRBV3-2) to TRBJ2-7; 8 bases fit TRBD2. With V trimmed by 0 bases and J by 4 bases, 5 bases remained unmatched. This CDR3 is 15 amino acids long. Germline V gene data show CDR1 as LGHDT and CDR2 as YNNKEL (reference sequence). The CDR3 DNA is TGTGCCAGCAGCCAAGATTTTAGCGGGGCGTACGAGCAGTACTTC. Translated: CASSQDFSGAYEQYF.

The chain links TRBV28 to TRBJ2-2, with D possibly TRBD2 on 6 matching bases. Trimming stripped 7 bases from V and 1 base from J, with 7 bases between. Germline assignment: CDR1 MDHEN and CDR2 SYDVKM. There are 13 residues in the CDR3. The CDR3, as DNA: TGTGCCAGCAAGACTAGGAACACCGGGGAGCTGTTTTTT. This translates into CASKTRNTGELFF.

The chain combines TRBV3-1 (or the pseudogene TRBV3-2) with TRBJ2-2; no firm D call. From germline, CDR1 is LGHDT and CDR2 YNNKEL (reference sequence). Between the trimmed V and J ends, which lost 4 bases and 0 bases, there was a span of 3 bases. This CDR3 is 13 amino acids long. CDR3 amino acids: CASSRANTGELFF. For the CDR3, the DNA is TGTGCCAGCAGCCGCGCGAACACCGGGGAGCTGTTTTTT.

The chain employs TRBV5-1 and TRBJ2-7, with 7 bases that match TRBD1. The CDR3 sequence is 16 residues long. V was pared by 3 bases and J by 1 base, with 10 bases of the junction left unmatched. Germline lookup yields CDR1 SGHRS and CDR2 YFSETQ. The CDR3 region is CASSSARQGRSYEQYF. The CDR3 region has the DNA TGCGCCAGCAGCTCGGCTAGACAGGGACGATCCTACGAGCAGTACTTC.

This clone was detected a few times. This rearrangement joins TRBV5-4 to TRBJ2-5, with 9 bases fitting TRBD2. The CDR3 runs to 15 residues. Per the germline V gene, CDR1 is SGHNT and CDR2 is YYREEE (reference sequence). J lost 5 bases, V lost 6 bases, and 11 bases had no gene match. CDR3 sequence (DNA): TGTGCCAGCACCAATTCCGGCGGGAGGGGGGAGACCCAGTACTTC. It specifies CASTNSGGRGETQYF. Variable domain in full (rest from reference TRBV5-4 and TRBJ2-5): ETGVTQSPTHLIKTRGQQVTLRCSSQSGHNTVSWYQQALGQGPQFIFQYYREEENGRGNFPPRFSGLQFPNYSSELNVNALELDDSALYLCASTNSGGRGETQYFGPGTRLLVL.

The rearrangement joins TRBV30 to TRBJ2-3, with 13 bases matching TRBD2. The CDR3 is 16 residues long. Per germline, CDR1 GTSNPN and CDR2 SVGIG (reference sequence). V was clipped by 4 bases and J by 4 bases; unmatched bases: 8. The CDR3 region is CAWTGRTSGSADTQYF. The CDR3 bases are TGTGCCTGGACCGGAAGGACTAGCGGGAGCGCAGATACGCAGTATTTT.

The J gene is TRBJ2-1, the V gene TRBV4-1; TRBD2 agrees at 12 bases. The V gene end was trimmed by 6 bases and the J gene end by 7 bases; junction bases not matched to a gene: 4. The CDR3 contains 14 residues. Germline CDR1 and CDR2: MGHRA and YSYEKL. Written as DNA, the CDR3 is TGCGCCAGCAGACTAGCGGGAGGTGGGAATGAGCAGTTCTTC. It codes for CASRLAGGGNEQFF.

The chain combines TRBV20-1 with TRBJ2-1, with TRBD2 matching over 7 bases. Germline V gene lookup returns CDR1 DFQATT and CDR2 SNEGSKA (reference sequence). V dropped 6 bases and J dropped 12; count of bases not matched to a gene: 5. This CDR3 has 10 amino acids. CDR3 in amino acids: CSALGRGQFF. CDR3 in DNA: TGCAGTGCCTTAGGGAGGGGGCAGTTCTTC.

CDR3 protein: CASSQVTAPNYGYTF. The CDR3, as DNA: TGCGCCAGCAGCCAAGTAACGGCACCTAACTATGGCTACACCTTC. J is TRBJ1-2 and V is TRBV4-3; no definite D call. The CDR3 spans 15 residues. CDR1 LGHNA and CDR2 YSLEER come from the germline V gene. The ends were cut back, 1 base at V and 0 bases at J, with 9 bases in the middle.

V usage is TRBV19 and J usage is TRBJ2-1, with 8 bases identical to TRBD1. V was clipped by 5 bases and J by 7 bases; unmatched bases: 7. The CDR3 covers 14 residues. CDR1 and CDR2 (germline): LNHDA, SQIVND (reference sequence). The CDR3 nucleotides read TGTGCCAGTAGTTTCCAGGGGGCTAGGAATGAGCAGTTCTTC. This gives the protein CASSFQGARNEQFF. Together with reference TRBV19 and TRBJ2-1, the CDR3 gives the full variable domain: DGGITQSPKYLFRKEGQNVTLSCEQNLNHDAMYWYRQDPGQGLRLIYYSQIVNDFQKGDIAEGYSVSREKKESFPLTVTSAQKNPTAFYLCASSFQGARNEQFFGPGTRLTVL.

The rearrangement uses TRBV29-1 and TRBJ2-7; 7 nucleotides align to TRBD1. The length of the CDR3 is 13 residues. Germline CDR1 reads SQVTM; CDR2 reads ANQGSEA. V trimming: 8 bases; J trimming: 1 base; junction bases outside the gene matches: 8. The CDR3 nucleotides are TGCAGCCCAAAATCACAGGGGTCCTACGAGCAGTACTTC. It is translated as CSPKSQGSYEQYF.

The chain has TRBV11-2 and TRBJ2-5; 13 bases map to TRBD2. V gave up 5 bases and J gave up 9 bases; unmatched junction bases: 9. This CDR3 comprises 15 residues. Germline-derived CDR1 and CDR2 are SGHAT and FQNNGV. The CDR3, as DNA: TGTGCCAGCAGCCCGGGACTAGCGGGGACCAGGGCCCAGTACTTC. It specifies CASSPGLAGTRAQYF. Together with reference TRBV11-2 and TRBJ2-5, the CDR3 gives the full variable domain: EAGVAQSPRYKIIEKRQSVAFWCNPISGHATLYWYQQILGQGPKLLIQFQNNGVVDDSQLPKDRFSAERLKGVDSTLKIQPAKLEDSAVYLCASSPGLAGTRAQYFGPGTRLLVL.

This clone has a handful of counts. The CDR3 DNA reads as TGTGCCAGCAGTGAACGGGGGGGGAACTACAATGAGCAGTTCTTC. Protein sequence: CASSERGGNYNEQFF. This chain joins TRBV6-1 and TRBJ2-1; 8 nucleotides agree with TRBD2. With V trimmed by 2 bases and J by 3 bases, 3 bases remained unmatched. This CDR3 is built from 15 residues. CDR1 is MNHNS, CDR2 SASEGT, per germline.

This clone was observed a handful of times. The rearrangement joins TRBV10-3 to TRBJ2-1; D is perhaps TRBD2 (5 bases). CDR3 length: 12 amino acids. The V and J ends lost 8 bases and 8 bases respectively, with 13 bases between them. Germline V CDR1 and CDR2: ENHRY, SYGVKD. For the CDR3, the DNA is TGTGCCATCGGAGCGGTCCCTGATGAGCAGTTCTTC. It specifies CAIGAVPDEQFF.

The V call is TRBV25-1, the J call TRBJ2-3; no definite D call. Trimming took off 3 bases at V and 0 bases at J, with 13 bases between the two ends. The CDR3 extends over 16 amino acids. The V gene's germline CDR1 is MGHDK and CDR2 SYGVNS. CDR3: CASSDVIETSTDTQYF. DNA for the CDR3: TGTGCCAGCAGTGACGTCATTGAAACTAGCACAGATACGCAGTATTTT.

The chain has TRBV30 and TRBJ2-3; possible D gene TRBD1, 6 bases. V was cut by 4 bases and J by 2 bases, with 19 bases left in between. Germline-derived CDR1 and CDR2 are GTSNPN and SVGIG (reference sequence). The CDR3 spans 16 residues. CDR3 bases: TGTGCCTGGACTACAGGGAAATCTCATTACACAGATACGCAGTATTTT. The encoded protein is CAWTTGKSHYTDTQYF.